This T cell receptor beta chain was obtained from a study of shared T cell receptors in the human thymus. TCRdb's table, derived via immunoSEQ multiplex PCR, lists solely in-frame clones and lacks some. The sample has around 730,000 clones; around 85% are singletons. J lost 5 bases, V lost 5 bases, and 23 bases had no gene match. CDR1 and CDR2 (germline): MDHEN, SYDVKM. This CDR3 comprises 19 residues. This clone appeared a few times. This same sample was also part of a study on human thymus T cells. That publication notes: V and J genes seemed to be used with bias in thymic and blood repertoires.

The sequenced sample consisted of thymocytes. The clonotype was recovered from a girl under two years old with a congenital heart defect. The chain employs TRBV28 and TRBJ2-5; TRBD1 matches at 7 bases. CDR3 loop: CASSLAYRITGQIWETQYF. The CDR3 bases are TGTGCCAGCAGTCTCGCTTATAGGATCACGGGACAGATATGGGAGACCCAGTACTTC.